This is a list of T cell receptor beta chains from one sample in a study of control samples from healthy donors and cancer patients. Here immunoSEQ multiplex PCR was the method, and the copy in TCRdb shows in-frame clones only, minus some. Among roughly 45,000 clones listed, roughly 92% were seen once. Specimen: PBMCs. Every receptor here comes from a man younger than 45 with colorectal cancer. CDR3s include the opening cysteine and the closing phenylalanine or tryptophan. Fields, in order: D gene, J gene, clone size, V gene, CDR3 DNA, CDR3 protein. The D gene is left open where the match is weak. Clone size is shown for a subset of rows, as once, few, many or a class of expanded clone.

TRBD1 TRBJ2-7 once TRBV18 TGTGCCAGCTCACCACAAGGACAGGGGACCTACGAGCAGTACTTC CASSPQGQGTYEQYF
- TRBJ2-1 once TRBV19 TGTGCCAGTAGAAGGGCTAGCCGCTACAATGAGCAGTTCTTC CASRRASRYNEQFF
TRBD1 TRBJ1-1 - TRBV7-9 TGTGCCAGCAGCTCAACTTTGACAGGGAAGTACACTGAAGCTTTCTTT CASSSTLTGKYTEAFF
- TRBJ2-2 - TRBV30 TGTGCCTGGGAGCGCGGACACCGGAACACCGGGGAGCTGTTTTTT CAWERGHRNTGELFF
TRBD2 TRBJ2-1 - TRBV20-1 TGCAGTGCTAGTGGGCTCTGGCGGGGGGCAGTCACAAATGAGCAGTTCTTC CSASGLWRGAVTNEQFF
- TRBJ1-1 - TRBV5-5 TGTGCCAGCAGCCGCGCCCATTATGCTTCGAACACTGAAGCTTTCTTT CASSRAHYASNTEAFF
- TRBJ1-6 - TRBV9 TGTGCCAGCAGCGTAGTTGTTCAGGGTGAACCCCTCCACTTT CASSVVVQGEPLHF
- TRBJ2-2 - TRBV5-1 TGCGCCAGCAGCTTGTCCGGAAACACCGGGGAGCTGTTTTTT CASSLSGNTGELFF
- TRBJ1-1 - TRBV6-5 TGTGCCAGCAGTTCCACACGGGTTCCGGTCACTGAAGCTTTCTTT CASSSTRVPVTEAFF
- TRBJ1-2 - TRBV6-5 TGTGCCATTGGGAGGGCAGCTAACTATGGCTACACCTTC CAIGRAANYGYTF
TRBD2 TRBJ2-2 - TRBV5-1 TGCGCCAGCAGCTTGGACGGACTAGCGGGTAACACCGGGGAGCTGTTTTTT CASSLDGLAGNTGELFF
TRBD1 TRBJ2-7 - TRBV23-1 TGCGCCAGCAGTCACCCGGGGCGCGGGAGACAGGGGGCCTGGGGTAGCAACGAGCAGTACTTC CASSHPGRGRQGAWGSNEQYF
- TRBJ2-1 - TRBV28 TGTGCCAGCACGGGACGGGGCAAGCAGTTCTTC CASTGRGKQFF
TRBD1 TRBJ1-4 - TRBV7-2 TGTGCCAGCAGCACCTGGGACAGTTCTAATGAAAAACTGTTTTTT CASSTWDSSNEKLFF
- TRBJ1-3 once TRBV7-2 TGTGCCAGCAGCCCCTCCCAGGACGCCCTTGTCGCTGGAAACACCATATATTTT CASSPSQDALVAGNTIYF
TRBD1 TRBJ1-6 - TRBV2 TGTGCCAGCAGTGGAAGAGAGGGGGCTTCACCCCTCCACTTT CASSGREGASPLHF
TRBD1 TRBJ2-3 - TRBV24-1 TGTGCCACCAGCTCCATGGACAGGGGCAGCACAGATACGCAGTATTTT CATSSMDRGSTDTQYF
TRBD2 TRBJ2-2 - TRBV5-4 TGTGCCAGCACCAAAGGACTAGCGGGGAACACCGGGGAGCTGTTTTTT CASTKGLAGNTGELFF
- TRBJ1-2 - TRBV6-6 TGTGCCAGCAGTGCTGGAATTTATGGCTACACCTTC CASSAGIYGYTF
TRBD1 TRBJ2-3 - TRBV5-6 TGTGCCAGCAGCCCAAAGGGACAGGGGCTGGGAGATACGCAGTATTTT CASSPKGQGLGDTQYF
- TRBJ2-1 - TRBV6-5 TGTGCCAGCAGTCCCGGGACGTGGAATGAGCAGTTCTTC CASSPGTWNEQFF
TRBD1 TRBJ1-3 - TRBV6-5 TGTGCCAGCAGTCTGACAGGGGGCTCAGGAAACACCATATATTTT CASSLTGGSGNTIYF
TRBD1 TRBJ1-2 - TRBV14 TGTGCCAGCAGCCACCGGGACAGGGGCTCAATAAGTGGCTACACCTTC CASSHRDRGSISGYTF
- TRBJ1-1 once TRBV4-3 TGCGCCAGCAGCCAAGAGAGTAGGAGGGGTGAAGCTTTCTTT CASSQESRRGEAFF
TRBD1 TRBJ1-1 - TRBV6-2/TRBV6-3 TGTGCCAGCAGTTACCCTCCGGGACAGGGAACGGGCCGGAACACTGAAGCTTTCTTT CASSYPPGQGTGRNTEAFF
- TRBJ1-5 - TRBV13 TGTGCCAGCAGGCGCCCGAGGGGGACGGAACAGCCCCAGCATTTT CASRRPRGTEQPQHF
- TRBJ2-2 once TRBV10-3 TGTGCCATCAGACCCCCGCTCACCGGGGAGCTGTTTTTT CAIRPPLTGELFF
TRBD2 TRBJ2-3 - TRBV5-4 TGTGCCAGCGGAAAAGCGGGGCTCACAGATACGCAGTATTTT CASGKAGLTDTQYF
- TRBJ1-1 - TRBV9 TGTGCCAGCAGCGTAGGACCTCGCACTGAAGCTTTCTTT CASSVGPRTEAFF
TRBD1 TRBJ1-1 - TRBV7-2 TGTGCCAGCAGGGGACAGGGAAAAACTGAAGCTTTCTTT CASRGQGKTEAFF
TRBD1 TRBJ2-4 - TRBV7-2 TGTGCCAGCAGCTTAGCCGGGACAGGGAATTACATTCAGTACTTC CASSLAGTGNYIQYF
- TRBJ1-5 - TRBV6-2/TRBV6-3 TGTGCCAGCAGTTACTCAAACGAGTTTCAGCCCCAGCATTTT CASSYSNEFQPQHF
- TRBJ1-4 once TRBV9 TGTGCCAGCAGCGTAGGCACGGGGGCAACTAATGAAAAACTGTTTTTT CASSVGTGATNEKLFF
TRBD2 TRBJ2-1 - TRBV3-1/TRBV3-2 TGTGCCAGCAGCCTGGGACTAGCGGATGAGCAGTTCTTC CASSLGLADEQFF
- TRBJ1-5 - TRBV19 TGTGCCAGTAGTATCTTCGGGCAGGGTAATCAGCCCCAGCATTTT CASSIFGQGNQPQHF